The 30 T cell receptor beta chains reported below all come from one sample, sequenced in a study of shared clonotypes between healthy human individuals. The naive CD8 subset, CD45RO-negative cells positively selected for CCR7, excluded terminally differentiated effector memory CD45RA+ cells. Produced via immunoSEQ multiplex PCR; TCRdb's table is partial and in-frame only. The table includes about 2,200,000 clones, under 95% detected once. Material: naive CD8+ T cells from PBMCs. The origin of the receptors is a man between 18 and 35 years old in good health. Some clones in this sample may be carry-over from other donors' samples.

CDR3 nucleotides: TGTGCCAGAAGCACCGGGACATACACCTATGGCTACACCTTC. The encoded protein is CARSTGTYTYGYTF. This chain joins TRBV5-3 and TRBJ1-2, with D tentatively TRBD1 (6 bases). TRBV5-3 is treated as an ORF (open reading frame) with a function not yet certain. The CDR3 spans 14 residues. V was shortened by 4 bases and J by 4 bases, with 14 bases between the two germline ends.

The chain uses TRBV6-1 and TRBJ2-7, with 8 bases matching TRBD1. The germline CDR1 and CDR2 sequences are MNHNS and SASEGT. CDR3 length: 14 amino acids. The junction had 5 bases not matched to a gene; V was cut back by 6 bases and J by 1 base. CDR3 nucleotide sequence: TGTGCCAGCAGGGACAGGGACTTTTCCTACGAGCAGTACTTC. Protein product: CASRDRDFSYEQYF.

CDR3 protein: CASSQGQSSYNEQFF. The CDR3 DNA sequence: TGCGCCAGCAGCCAAGGGCAGAGCTCCTACAATGAGCAGTTCTTC. This chain links TRBV4-1 with TRBJ2-1; unclear D gene. Trimming removed 1 base from V and 0 bases from J, with 7 bases in between. Looked up from germline, CDR1 is MGHRA and CDR2 is YSYEKL. The CDR3 is 15 amino acids.

CDR3 region: CASSFRDRDYNEQFF. CDR3 nucleotides: TGTGCCAGCAGTTTTCGGGACAGGGACTACAATGAGCAGTTCTTC. V gene TRBV28 combines with J gene TRBJ2-1, with TRBD1 matching over 9 bases. Germline assignment: CDR1 MDHEN and CDR2 SYDVKM. This CDR3 comprises 15 residues. The trim removed 3 bases at V and 3 bases at J, leaving 3 bases unmatched.

V usage is TRBV4-2 and J usage is TRBJ2-3; the match to TRBD1 covers 11 bases. The germline gives CDR1 LGHNA, CDR2 YNFKEQ. V shed 4 bases and J 5 bases; nucleotides not matched to a gene: 8. CDR3 size: 16 residues. The CDR3 sequence is CASSPRTGGLKDTQYF. The CDR3 coding sequence is TGTGCCAGCAGCCCCCGGACAGGGGGCCTCAAAGATACGCAGTATTTT.

This clone showed up just once. The chain combines TRBV19 with TRBJ1-4; tentative D call: TRBD1 (5 bases). The CDR3 length is 14 residues. The germline V gene encodes CDR1 LNHDA and CDR2 SQIVND (reference sequence). V was clipped by 3 bases and J by 7 bases, with 12 bases between them. CDR3 region: CASSIIGGSEKLFF. The CDR3 nucleotides read TGTGCCAGTAGTATCATCGGGGGAAGTGAAAAACTGTTTTTT.

This sequence joins TRBV5-1 and TRBJ1-4; D is unresolved. The germline V gene encodes CDR1 SGHRS and CDR2 YFSETQ. The CDR3 has 12 residues. V lost 5 bases and J 5 bases, leaving 7 bases between the germline ends. CDR3 DNA sequence: TGCGCCAGCAGTGGCCGCAATGAAAAACTGTTTTTT. This encodes CASSGRNEKLFF.

The sample holds a few counts of this clone. This specimen includes other DNA sequences encoding the same CDR3. The gene calls are TRBV19 and TRBJ2-7, with 8 bases aligning to TRBD1. The CDR3 extends over 14 amino acids. Germline CDR1 and CDR2: LNHDA and SQIVND (reference sequence). The V gene end was trimmed by 2 bases and the J gene end by 0 bases; junction bases not matched to a gene: 0. CDR3 coding DNA: TGTGCCAGTAGTATAACAGGGGGCTCCTACGAGCAGTACTTC. Protein product: CASSITGGSYEQYF.

The CDR3 sequence is CASTQGDSYEQYF. The CDR3 DNA follows: TGTGCCAGCACCCAGGGAGACTCCTACGAGCAGTACTTC. The J gene is TRBJ2-7, the V gene TRBV7-9; D might be TRBD1 or TRBD2, each matching 5 bases. V was clipped by 7 bases and J by 0 bases, with 10 bases between them. Germline CDR1 reads SEHNR; CDR2 reads FQNEAQ (reference sequence). This CDR3 has 13 residues. Complete variable domain (other parts from reference TRBV7-9 and TRBJ2-7): DTGVSQNPRHKITKRGQNVTFRCDPISEHNRLYWYRQTLGQGPEFLTYFQNEAQLEKSRLLSDRFSAERPKGSFSTLEIQRTEQGDSAMYLCASTQGDSYEQYFGPGTRLTVT.

V usage is TRBV28 and J usage is TRBJ2-5; TRBD1 agrees at 8 bases. Germline CDR1 is MDHEN and CDR2 is SYDVKM. This CDR3 is built from 18 residues. Germline trimming cut 6 bases from V and 1 base from J; bases unmatched to any gene: 16. As DNA, the CDR3 is TGTGCCAGCAGCTCCGGGACAGGCGCTACAACAACCCAAGAGACCCAGTACTTC. Translation gives CASSSGTGATTTQETQYF.

The chain links TRBV7-2 to TRBJ1-5, with 9 bases matching TRBD1. The germline CDR1 and CDR2 sequences are SGHTA and FQGNSA. V was clipped by 5 bases and J by 3 bases; unmatched bases: 8. The CDR3 extends over 16 amino acids. The CDR3 bases are TGTGCCAGCAGCCAGTTGGGACAGGGAATCAATCAGCCCCAGCATTTT. It translates to CASSQLGQGINQPQHF.

About this clone itself: The same CDR3 also results from other DNA sequences found in this sample. The chain recombines TRBV9 with TRBJ2-7, with 9 bases lining up with TRBD1. V shed 0 bases, J shed 4 bases, and the junction held 5 bases outside the gene matches. From germline, CDR1 is SGDLS and CDR2 YYNGEE. This CDR3 region has 15 residues. CDR3 nucleotides: TGTGCCAGCAGCGTAGCCGCGGGACAGGGTTACGAGCAGTACTTC. Translating gives CASSVAAGQGYEQYF.

The chain recombines TRBV7-9 with TRBJ1-1; D is possibly TRBD1 (5 bases). V gave up 10 bases and J gave up 7 bases, with 19 bases separating them. This CDR3 has 13 amino acids. The germline gives CDR1 SEHNR, CDR2 FQNEAQ (reference sequence). The CDR3 here is CATEMGESIEAFF. CDR3 nucleotide sequence: TGTGCCACCGAGATGGGGGAATCGATTGAAGCTTTCTTT.

The rearrangement uses TRBV23-1 and TRBJ2-7; 7 bases match TRBD2. TRBV23-1 has ORF status, its function being uncertain. This CDR3 region has 13 residues. The trim removed 6 bases at V and 0 bases at J, leaving 2 bases unmatched. CDR3 in DNA: TGCGCCAGCAGGGGGGGGGACTCCTACGAGCAGTACTTC. Its protein is CASRGGDSYEQYF.

The chain uses TRBV6-6 and TRBJ2-4; D not certain. Trimming left V 6 bases short and J 6 bases short, with 9 bases between. Germline lookup yields CDR1 MNHNY and CDR2 SVGAGI (reference sequence). The CDR3 is made up of 12 amino acids. DNA for the CDR3: TGTGCCAGCAGGGAGCACACAAACATTCAGTACTTC. Amino acids: CASREHTNIQYF.

This clone was picked up one time. The genes are TRBV9 and TRBJ2-7, with TRBD1 identical over 9 bases. This CDR3 is 13 amino acids long. V lost 4 bases to trimming and J lost 6 bases; unmatched junction nucleotides: 5. Per the germline V gene, CDR1 is SGDLS and CDR2 is YYNGEE. CDR3 sequence reads: CASSPKTGGEQYF. The CDR3 DNA sequence: TGTGCCAGCAGCCCCAAGACAGGGGGCGAGCAGTACTTC. Using reference TRBV9 and TRBJ2-7 for the parts outside the CDR3, the full variable domain is DSGVTQTPKHLITATGQRVTLRCSPRSGDLSVYWYQQSLDQGLQFLIQYYNGEERAKGNILERFSAQQFPDLHSELNLSSLELGDSALYFCASSPKTGGEQYFGPGTRLTVT.

On this clone itself: Within the sample, other DNA sequences also encode this same CDR3. This chain joins TRBV7-9 and TRBJ2-7; D not certain. The CDR3 extends over 13 amino acids. V lost 5 bases to trimming and J lost 4 bases, with 12 bases between them. CDR1 and CDR2 from the germline V gene are SEHNR and FQNEAQ (reference sequence). The CDR3 DNA follows: TGTGCCAGCAGCCCCAAGGGCGGTTACGAGCAGTACTTC. Translating gives CASSPKGGYEQYF.

As DNA, the CDR3 is TGTGCCAGTAGCCCGGGACCCTTCCACTACGAGCAGTACTTC. This translates into CASSPGPFHYEQYF. The V call is TRBV19, the J call TRBJ2-7; tentatively, D is TRBD1 or TRBD2 (5 bases each). This CDR3 is 14 amino acids long. Germline lookup yields CDR1 LNHDA and CDR2 SQIVND (reference sequence). V was trimmed by 6 bases and J by 3 bases, leaving 15 bases between them.

In the case of this clone: This same CDR3 is encoded by further DNA sequences in the sample. This chain uses TRBV27 with TRBJ2-3, with no clear D. CDR1 is MNHEY and CDR2 is SMNVEV in the germline V gene (reference sequence). V was shortened by 6 bases and J by 2 bases, with 3 bases between the two germline ends. This CDR3 is 11 amino acids long. In nucleotides, the CDR3 is TGTGCCAGCAGCTCCACAGATACGCAGTATTTT. Its translation: CASSSTDTQYF.

Note on this clone: Other DNA sequences in the sample encode the same CDR3. The chain couples TRBV7-9 to TRBJ2-7; D is uncertain. V was pared by 1 base and J by 7 bases, with 2 bases between. The CDR3 runs 10 residues. The germline V gene has CDR1 SEHNR and CDR2 FQNEAQ (reference sequence). The CDR3 DNA is TGTGCCAGCAGCTTAGTGGAGCAGTACTTC. Protein: CASSLVEQYF.

In the case of this clone: The same CDR3 also results from other DNA sequences found in this sample. This chain uses TRBV7-9 with TRBJ2-7, with 7 nucleotides matching TRBD2. Germline values: CDR1 SEHNR, CDR2 FQNEAQ (reference sequence). V was pared by 4 bases and J by 0 bases, with 3 bases of the junction left unmatched. This CDR3 contains 14 residues. CDR3 in amino acids: CASSSGTNSYEQYF. The CDR3, as DNA: TGTGCCAGCAGCTCGGGGACTAACTCCTACGAGCAGTACTTC.

V gene TRBV2 combines with J gene TRBJ1-2; D possibly corresponds to TRBD1 (5 bases). V lost 7 bases to trimming and J lost 3 bases, with 18 bases between them. Per the germline V gene, CDR1 is SNHLY and CDR2 is FYNNEI. The CDR3 covers 15 residues. The CDR3 reads CASKPLGGGDYGYTF. CDR3 coding DNA: TGTGCCAGCAAGCCGCTCGGAGGAGGGGACTATGGCTACACCTTC.

The chain carries TRBV11-2 and TRBJ2-3, with TRBD2 as a possible D gene (7 bases). V was shortened by 3 bases and J by 6 bases, with 19 bases between the two germline ends. Germline V gene lookup returns CDR1 SGHAT and CDR2 FQNNGV. The CDR3 spans 16 residues. The chain's CDR3 is CASSFEQGGIADTQYF. CDR3 DNA: TGTGCCAGCAGCTTCGAACAGGGAGGGATAGCGGATACGCAGTATTTT.

V and J are TRBV5-1 and TRBJ2-7, with D possibly matching TRBD2 (5 bases). This CDR3 comprises 18 residues. The germline V gene encodes CDR1 SGHRS and CDR2 YFSETQ. Trimming cost V 1 base and J 1 base, with 21 bases left between them. The CDR3 is CASSLRVFVRGGSYEQYF. The CDR3 nucleotides are TGCGCCAGCAGCTTGAGGGTTTTTGTCCGGGGTGGGTCCTACGAGCAGTACTTC.

The rearrangement joins TRBV7-9 to TRBJ2-5; TRBD1 or TRBD2 may be the D gene (5 bases each). CDR1 is SEHNR and CDR2 is FQNEAQ in the germline V gene (reference sequence). V lost 11 bases and J lost 7, with 17 bases in between. The CDR3 sequence is 12 residues long. CDR3 nucleotide sequence: TGTGCCGGGGCGGGCGGCGGCGGGACCCAGTACTTC. Its protein product is CAGAGGGGTQYF.

A single count supports this clone. J is TRBJ1-5 and V is TRBV5-8; D gene ambiguous. Trimming removed 2 bases from V and 2 bases from J, with 20 bases in between. This CDR3 is built from 18 residues. Per germline, CDR1 SGHTS and CDR2 YDEGEE. CDR3 region: CASSFRGQLGHGNQPQHF. The CDR3 region has the DNA TGTGCCAGCAGCTTCCGTGGGCAGCTCGGCCACGGCAATCAGCCCCAGCATTTT.

The chain carries TRBV19 and TRBJ2-1, with a weak D call TRBD2 (5 bases). V lost 5 bases and J lost 3, with 14 bases in between. Germline V gene sequence: CDR1 LNHDA, CDR2 SQIVND (reference sequence). The CDR3 loop spans 15 amino acids. CDR3 nucleotide sequence: TGTGCCAGTAGTCGATCCCCCGGGATCTACAATGAGCAGTTCTTC. Amino acid sequence: CASSRSPGIYNEQFF. The full variable domain, with the rest looked up from reference TRBV19 and TRBJ2-1, is DGGITQSPKYLFRKEGQNVTLSCEQNLNHDAMYWYRQDPGQGLRLIYYSQIVNDFQKGDIAEGYSVSREKKESFPLTVTSAQKNPTAFYLCASSRSPGIYNEQFFGPGTRLTVL.

V is TRBV5-4 and J is TRBJ1-1; 7 bases are shared with TRBD1. The germline CDR1 and CDR2 sequences are SGHNT and YYREEE (reference sequence). J lost 0 bases, V lost 4 bases, and 6 bases had no gene match. The CDR3 length is 15 residues. The CDR3 nucleotides read TGTGCCAGCAGCCTAAACAGGGGTATGAACACTGAAGCTTTCTTT. It encodes CASSLNRGMNTEAFF. The variable domain in full, with the rest retrieved from reference TRBV5-4 and TRBJ1-1, is ETGVTQSPTHLIKTRGQQVTLRCSSQSGHNTVSWYQQALGQGPQFIFQYYREEENGRGNFPPRFSGLQFPNYSSELNVNALELDDSALYLCASSLNRGMNTEAFFGQGTRLTVV.

The chain uses TRBV11-2 and TRBJ2-7; D is unclear. Germline V gives CDR1 SGHAT, CDR2 FQNNGV. The CDR3 loop spans 14 amino acids. The germline V and J ends were trimmed by 5 bases and 2 bases, with 13 bases remaining between them. The CDR3 DNA sequence: TGTGCCAGCAGCGTAGGTGGCGGTCCCTACGAGCAGTACTTC. It encodes CASSVGGGPYEQYF.

CDR3 nucleotides: TGCGCCAGCAGCCATACAAGGATTAGCACAGATACGCAGTATTTT. As protein: CASSHTRISTDTQYF. V usage is TRBV4-3 and J usage is TRBJ2-3; unclear D gene. There are 15 residues in the CDR3. Germline CDR1 reads LGHNA; CDR2 reads YSLEER. V was trimmed by 3 bases and J by 0 bases, leaving 10 bases between them.